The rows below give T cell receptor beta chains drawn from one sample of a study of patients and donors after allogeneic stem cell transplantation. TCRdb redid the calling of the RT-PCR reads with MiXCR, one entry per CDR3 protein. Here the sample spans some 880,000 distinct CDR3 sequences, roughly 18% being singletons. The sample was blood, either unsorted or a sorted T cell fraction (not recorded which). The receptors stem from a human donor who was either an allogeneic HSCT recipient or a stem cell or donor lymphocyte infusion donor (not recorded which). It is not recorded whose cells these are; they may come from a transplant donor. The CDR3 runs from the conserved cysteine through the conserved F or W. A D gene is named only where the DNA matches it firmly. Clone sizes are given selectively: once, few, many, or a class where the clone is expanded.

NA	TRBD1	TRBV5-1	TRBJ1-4	CASSPGTGLEKLFF	TGCGCCAGCAGCCCCGGGACAGGGCTCGAAAAACTGTTTTTT
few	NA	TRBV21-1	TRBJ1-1	CASGFYRGYTEAFF	TGTGCCAGCGGATTCTACAGGGGATACACTGAAGCTTTCTTT
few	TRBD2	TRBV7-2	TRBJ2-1	CASSLLSAGGYNEQFF	TGTGCCAGCAGCCTCTTGTCAGCGGGGGGTTACAATGAGCAGTTCTTC
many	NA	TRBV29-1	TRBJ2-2	CSARGSQWGTGELFF	TGCAGCGCACGGGGGTCGCAGTGGGGAACCGGGGAGCTGTTTTTT
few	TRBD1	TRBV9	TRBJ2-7	CASSVGGTGGEQYF	TGTGCCAGCAGCGTAGGCGGGACAGGGGGCGAGCAGTACTTC
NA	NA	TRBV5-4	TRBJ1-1	CASSLAPWRSEAFF	TGTGCCAGCAGCTTGGCCCCGTGGCGAAGTGAAGCTTTCTTT
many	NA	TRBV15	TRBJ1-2	CATSRDSGGRYGYTF	TGTGCCACCAGCAGAGATTCCGGGGGCCGCTATGGCTACACCTTC
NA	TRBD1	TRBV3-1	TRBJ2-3	CASSLRTGGDTDTQYF	TGTGCCAGCAGCCTTCGGACAGGGGGCGACACAGATACGCAGTATTTT
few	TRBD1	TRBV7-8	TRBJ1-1	CASSVRIDRVPVNTEAFF	TGTGCCAGCAGCGTACGAATTGACAGGGTCCCGGTGAACACTGAAGCTTTCTTT
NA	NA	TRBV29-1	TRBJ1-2	CSVGSQNYGYTF	TGCAGCGTTGGAAGCCAGAACTATGGCTACACCTTC
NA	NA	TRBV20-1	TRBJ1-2	CSANGGYTF	TGCAGTGCCAATGGAGGCTACACCTTC
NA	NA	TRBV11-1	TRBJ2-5	CASSPWSVRETQYF	TGTGCCAGCAGCCCGTGGAGCGTGAGGGAGACCCAGTACTTC
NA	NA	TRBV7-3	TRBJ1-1	CASSYDSRLNTEAFF	TGTGCCAGCAGCTACGACAGCAGGTTAAACACTGAAGCTTTCTTT
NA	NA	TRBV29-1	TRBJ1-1	CSVVRDPNTEAFF	TGCAGCGTTGTTAGGGACCCAAACACTGAAGCTTTCTTT
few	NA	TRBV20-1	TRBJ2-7	CSASRSSYEQYF	TGCAGTGCTTCAAGGAGCTCCTACGAGCAGTACTTC
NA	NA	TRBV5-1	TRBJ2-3	CASSPQGNSTDTQYF	TGCGCCAGCAGCCCCCAGGGGAATAGCACAGATACGCAGTATTTT
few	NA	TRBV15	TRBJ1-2	CATSVGTGVNYGYTF	TGTGCCACCAGCGTTGGGACCGGGGTTAACTATGGCTACACCTTC
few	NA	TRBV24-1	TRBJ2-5	CATSDAVLETQYF	TGTGCCACCAGTGATGCTGTTTTGGAGACCCAGTACTTC
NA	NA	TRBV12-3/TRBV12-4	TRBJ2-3	CASAPFRGAGDTQYF	TGTGCCTCAGCACCCTTCCGGGGGGCAGGAGATACGCAGTATTTT
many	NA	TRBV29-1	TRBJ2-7	CSVVSPEQYF	TGCAGCGTTGTCTCCCCCGAGCAGTACTTC
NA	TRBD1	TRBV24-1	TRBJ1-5	CATSGTGNSNQPQHF	TGTGCCACCAGCGGGACAGGGAATAGCAATCAGCCCCAGCATTTT
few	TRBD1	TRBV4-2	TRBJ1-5	CASSVSGQGNQPQHF	TGTGCCAGCAGCGTCTCGGGACAGGGCAATCAGCCCCAGCATTTT
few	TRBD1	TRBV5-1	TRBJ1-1	CASSPMFGQAEAFF	TGCGCCAGCAGCCCCATGTTCGGACAGGCTGAAGCTTTCTTT
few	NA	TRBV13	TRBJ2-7	CASSLQGARMNEQYF	TGTGCCAGCAGCTTACAAGGGGCTCGTATGAACGAGCAGTACTTC
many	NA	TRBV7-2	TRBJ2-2	CASSVINTGELFF	TGTGCCAGCAGCGTCATAAACACCGGGGAGCTGTTTTTT
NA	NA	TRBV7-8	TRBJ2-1	CASSPAWGESEQFF	TGTGCCAGCAGCCCGGCGTGGGGGGAAAGTGAGCAGTTCTTC
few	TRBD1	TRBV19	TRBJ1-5	CASSSQQGRSNQPQHF	TGTGCCAGTAGTAGCCAACAGGGGCGTAGCAATCAGCCCCAGCATTTT
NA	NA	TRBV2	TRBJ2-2	CASSGWTVPNTGELFF	TGTGCCAGCAGTGGGTGGACAGTCCCCAACACCGGGGAGCTGTTTTTT
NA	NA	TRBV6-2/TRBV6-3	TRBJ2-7	CASSTFTGSSLYEQYF	TGTGCCAGCAGTACCTTTACTGGGTCGAGTCTCTACGAGCAGTACTTC
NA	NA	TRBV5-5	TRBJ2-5	CASSLRYRETKETQYF	TGTGCCAGCAGCTTAAGATACAGGGAAACGAAAGAGACCCAGTACTTC
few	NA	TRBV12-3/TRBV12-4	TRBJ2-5	CASSGRASAPQYF	TGTGCCAGCAGTGGTAGGGCCTCCGCGCCCCAGTACTTC
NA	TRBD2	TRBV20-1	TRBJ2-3	CSAMTSGKRDTQYF	TGCAGTGCCATGACTAGCGGGAAAAGAGATACGCAGTATTTT
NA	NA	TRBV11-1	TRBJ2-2	CASSLAVGHPNTGELFF	TGTGCCAGCAGCTTAGCGGTGGGACACCCGAACACCGGGGAGCTGTTTTTT